This T cell receptor beta chain was retrieved from a study of blood T cell repertoires in COVID-19. The overall study: Spain, Italy and the United States supplied samples that represented acute and convalescent COVID-19. T cells, B-cell-depleted T cells, or PBMCs supplied cDNA or gDNA.

Per the original methods: It was from reference gene primer amplification that nucleated cell counts were estimated. The table came from immunoSEQ multiplex PCR; TCRdb's copy has only in-frame clones and leaves some out. Clone size and the V and J calls come from that table; the DNA yielded D and trimming. This repertoire shows around 100,000 clones, approximately 84% found once; its top ten account for 2.1%. Germline CDR1 and CDR2: MNHEY and SMNVEV (reference sequence). The CDR3 sequence is 16 residues long. The V end was cut by 2 bases, the J end by 2 bases, with 15 bases between. The chain joins TRBV27 to TRBJ1-2, with TRBD1 as a possible D gene (6 bases). Sequences were obtained from peripheral blood. The TCR originated in a human donor in a cohort sampled during active COVID-19. CDR3: CASSLRGEGTNYGYTF. The CDR3 DNA follows: TGTGCCAGCAGTTTAAGGGGTGAAGGGACAAACTATGGCTACACCTTC.